The TCR beta chain under discussion was sequenced for a study of early T cells in non-severe SARS-CoV-2 infection. Study at large: Alpha and beta chains were unpaired, from unsorted whole-blood bulk RNA.

About this clonotype: Its antigen is unknown.

Study results and caveats: Matches to VDJdb favored anti-spike CD8 responses and missed private and CD4 specificities.

Individual cDNA molecules each received unique molecular identifiers attached to them. TCRdb analysed the 5' RACE reads with MiXCR anew, one entry per CDR3 protein. The sample shows 30,000 to 40,000 distinct CDR3 sequences, over 9% of them seen only once. Germline V gene data show CDR1 as LNHNV and CDR2 as YYDKDF (reference sequence). The CDR3 has 14 residues. Trimming removed 0 bases from V and 6 bases from J, with 11 bases in between. The chain combines TRBV15 with TRBJ1-2; D might be TRBD1 (6 bases). Sequencing was performed on whole blood. The clonotype was recovered from an adult who was a healthcare worker with PCR-confirmed SARS-CoV-2 infection or an uninfected control (not recorded which). This CDR3 reads CATSRDRGINGYTF. CDR3 in DNA: TGTGCCACCAGCAGAGATAGGGGGATTAATGGCTACACCTTC.